Listed here is a single T cell receptor beta chain. The sample comes from a study of blood T cell repertoires in COVID-19. Study-level background: Sites in the United States, Italy and Spain provided acute and convalescent COVID-19 samples. The analysed material was cDNA or gDNA that came from T cells, B-cell-depleted T cells, or PBMCs.

As originally analysed: Amplified reference gene primers provided the basis for estimating nucleated cell counts. Using immunoSEQ multiplex PCR, the repertoire was profiled, and TCRdb retains in-frame clones only, with some absent. Clone size and the V and J calls come from that table; the DNA yielded D and trimming. The sample holds about 90,000 clones, about nine tenths seen once. Trimming removed 6 bases at V and 0 bases at J, with 12 bases between. Germline CDR1 is KGHSH and CDR2 is LQKENI. This CDR3 spans 14 amino acids. The clonotype originates from a man aged 45-65 years with acute or convalescent COVID-19. The material sequenced was peripheral blood. The chain combines TRBV18 with TRBJ2-7, with D perhaps TRBD1 (6 bases). For the CDR3, the DNA is TGTGCCAGCTCGTCAGACAGGTTCTCCTACGAGCAGTACTTC. It encodes CASSSDRFSYEQYF.